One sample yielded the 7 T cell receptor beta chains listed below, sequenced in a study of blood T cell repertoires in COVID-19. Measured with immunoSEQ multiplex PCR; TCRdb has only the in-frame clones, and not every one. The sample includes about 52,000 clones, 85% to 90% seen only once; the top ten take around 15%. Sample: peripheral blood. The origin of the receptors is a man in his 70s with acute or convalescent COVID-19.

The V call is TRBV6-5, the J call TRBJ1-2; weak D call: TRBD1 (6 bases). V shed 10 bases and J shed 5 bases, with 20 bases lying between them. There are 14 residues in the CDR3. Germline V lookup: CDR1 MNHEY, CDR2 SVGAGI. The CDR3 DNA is TGTGCCACTAAGGGGGAGGGCGCGGGGTATGGCTACACCTTC. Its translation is CATKGEGAGYGYTF.

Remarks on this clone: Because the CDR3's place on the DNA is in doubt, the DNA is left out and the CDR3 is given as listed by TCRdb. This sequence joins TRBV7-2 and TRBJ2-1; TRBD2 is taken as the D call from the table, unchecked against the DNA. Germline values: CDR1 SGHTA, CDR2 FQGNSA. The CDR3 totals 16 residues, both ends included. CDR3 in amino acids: CASSTSSGSSYNEQFF.

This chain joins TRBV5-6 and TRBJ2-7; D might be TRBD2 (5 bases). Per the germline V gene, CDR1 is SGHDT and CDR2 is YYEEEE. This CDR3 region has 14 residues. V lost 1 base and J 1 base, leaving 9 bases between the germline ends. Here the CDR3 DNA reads TGTGCCAGCAGCTTGAATCCGGGGTCCTACGAGCAGTACGTC. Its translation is CASSLNPGSYEQYV.

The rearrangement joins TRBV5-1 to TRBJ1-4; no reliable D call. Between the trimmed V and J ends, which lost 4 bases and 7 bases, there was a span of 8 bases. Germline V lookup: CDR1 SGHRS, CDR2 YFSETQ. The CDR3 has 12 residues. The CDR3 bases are TGCGCCAGCAGCACGGGAAGTGAAAAACTGTTTTTT. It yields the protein CASSTGSEKLFF.

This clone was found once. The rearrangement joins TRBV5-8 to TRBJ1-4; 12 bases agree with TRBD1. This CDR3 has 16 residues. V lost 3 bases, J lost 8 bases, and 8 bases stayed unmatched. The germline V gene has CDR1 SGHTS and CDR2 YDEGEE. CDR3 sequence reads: CASSSGTGGAWEKLFF. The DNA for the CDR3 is TGTGCCAGCAGCTCCGGGACAGGGGGCGCTTGGGAAAAACTGTTTTTT.

The DNA for the CDR3 is TGTGCCAGCTTCGCCAGGGGTGGTCAGCCCCAGCATTTT. It codes for CASFARGGQPQHF. This rearrangement joins TRBV6-5 to TRBJ1-5, with D possibly matching TRBD1 (6 bases). The CDR3 runs to 13 residues. V lost 8 bases and J 6 bases, leaving 14 bases between the germline ends. CDR1 is MNHEY, CDR2 SVGAGI, per germline.

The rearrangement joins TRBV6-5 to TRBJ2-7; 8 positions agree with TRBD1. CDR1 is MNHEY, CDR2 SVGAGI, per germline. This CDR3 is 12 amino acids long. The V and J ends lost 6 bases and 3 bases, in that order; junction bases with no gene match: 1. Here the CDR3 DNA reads TGTGCCAGCAGGACAGGGGACTACGAGCAGTACTTC. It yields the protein CASRTGDYEQYF.